A single sample is the source of the 29 T cell receptor beta chains below, sequenced in a study of monozygotic twins with inflammatory bowel disease. After re-calling the 5' RACE reads, TCRdb lists one entry per CDR3 protein, DNA absent. The sample data list some 130,000 distinct CDR3 sequences. Sequenced sample: blood. The receptors were sampled from a human donor with ulcerative colitis or Crohn's disease, or a healthy co-twin of an affected twin (not recorded which).

This chain's CDR3 is CSARIARLNEQFF. The chain carries TRBV20-1 and TRBJ2-1. The CDR3 loop spans 13 amino acids. In germline, CDR1 is DFQATT, CDR2 SNEGSKA (reference sequence).

This chain uses TRBV6-1 with TRBJ2-5; no DNA is available, so the TRBD1 call from TCRdb remains unchecked. The CDR3 consists of 15 residues. CDR1 and CDR2 (germline): MNHNS, SASEGT. The CDR3 loop is CASRPDRAFQETQYF.

The chain carries TRBV11-3 and TRBJ2-3. In germline, CDR1 is SGHNT, CDR2 YENEEA. CDR3 length: 13 amino acids. The CDR3: CASSLRMRDTQYF.

The chain links TRBV14 to TRBJ2-7; TCRdb lists TRBD2, though no DNA is available to test this call. This CDR3 region has 19 residues. Germline V gives CDR1 SGHDN, CDR2 FVKESK. The CDR3 region is CASSQASLAGGLLSYEQYF.

The chain combines TRBV7-7 with TRBJ2-5; TCRdb indicates TRBD1, and absent DNA this call remains unverified. Germline CDR1 is SSHAT and CDR2 is FNYEAQ (reference sequence). The CDR3 covers 14 residues. The CDR3 loop reads CASSSDRTRETQYF.

This sequence joins TRBV12-3 or TRBV12-4 and TRBJ1-1. The CDR3 runs to 12 residues. CDR3 sequence reads: CASSLVDTEAFF.

The gene calls are TRBV28 and TRBJ2-1; the D call from TCRdb, TRBD2, cannot be confirmed without DNA. CDR1 is MDHEN, CDR2 SYDVKM, per germline. The CDR3 runs 15 residues. CDR3 sequence reads: CASTPLAGTYNEQFF.

The CDR3 sequence is CASSPRTTGDPSGQPQHF. The gene calls are TRBV18 and TRBJ1-5; the D call of TRBD1 rests on TCRdb alone, since no DNA is present to check it. CDR3 size: 18 residues. CDR1 is KGHSH, CDR2 LQKENI, per germline.

Here the CDR3 reads CASSLVGGRISEAFF. The V gene is TRBV5-1, the J gene TRBJ1-1; TCRdb's D gene call, TRBD1, goes unchecked for lack of DNA. The CDR3 has 15 amino acids. CDR1 and CDR2 (germline): SGHRS, YFSETQ.

The V and J genes are TRBV5-5 and TRBJ2-7; TCRdb selects TRBD2, and the lack of DNA leaves this call unchecked. CDR1 and CDR2 (germline): SGHKS, YYEKEE (reference sequence). The CDR3 spans 15 residues. The CDR3 loop reads CASSLGLAGDYEQYF. Together with reference TRBV5-5 and TRBJ2-7, the CDR3 gives the full variable domain: DAGVTQSPTHLIKTRGQQVTLRCSPISGHKSVSWYQQVLGQGPQFIFQYYEKEERGRGNFPDRFSARQFPNYSSELNVNALLLGDSALYLCASSLGLAGDYEQYFGPGTRLTVT.

The V gene is TRBV28, the J gene TRBJ1-6; there is no DNA to check the TCRdb D call of TRBD1. Germline loops: CDR1 MDHEN, CDR2 SYDVKM. There are 17 residues in the CDR3. The CDR3 region is CASSLPKDRAHNSPLHF.

The CDR3 is CASSQLAGRNEQFF. This chain links TRBV4-2 with TRBJ2-1; the D call of TRBD2 rests on TCRdb alone, since no DNA is present to check it. CDR1 and CDR2 from the germline V gene are LGHNA and YNFKEQ. The CDR3 runs 14 residues.

V is TRBV6-1 and J is TRBJ2-5. The CDR3 is 13 residues long. Germline assignment: CDR1 MNHNS and CDR2 SASEGT. CDR3 sequence reads: CASSEQVPGTQYF.

The J gene is TRBJ1-2, the V gene TRBV24-1; TCRdb returns TRBD1, unconfirmable since there is no DNA. The CDR3 is 16 amino acids. The germline V gene has CDR1 KGHDR and CDR2 SFDVKD. CDR3 protein: CATSAGTGGFRGGYTF.

The chain couples TRBV12-3 or TRBV12-4 to TRBJ2-2; the D call from TCRdb, TRBD2, cannot be confirmed without DNA. The CDR3 totals 21 residues. The CDR3 here is CASSLVPGRTSGRATPGELFF.

The chain couples TRBV6-5 to TRBJ1-4. Germline CDR1 MNHEY, CDR2 SVGAGI. This CDR3 has 16 amino acids. The CDR3 region is CASSYSGPATNEKLFF.

The chain has TRBV11-3 and TRBJ2-7; TCRdb calls TRBD1, which cannot be checked without DNA. This CDR3 comprises 16 residues. Germline V gene data show CDR1 as SGHNT and CDR2 as YENEEA. CDR3 sequence reads: CASRPLLGTPTYEQYF.

The genes are TRBV2 and TRBJ2-5. The CDR3 consists of 12 residues. The V gene's germline CDR1 is SNHLY and CDR2 FYNNEI. CDR3 protein: CASSEPVGTQYF.

The V call is TRBV12-3 or TRBV12-4, the J call TRBJ2-1; the TCRdb call, TRBD2, lacks DNA for checking. CDR3 size: 15 residues. The CDR3 sequence is CASSFPSAAYNEQFF.

This chain joins TRBV5-6 and TRBJ2-2; no DNA is available, so the TRBD2 call from TCRdb remains unchecked. This CDR3 is built from 16 residues. From germline, CDR1 is SGHDT and CDR2 YYEEEE. CDR3: CASSGLAGAITGELFF.

The CDR3 region is CASSYTEHAGGAGANVLTF. This chain connects TRBV6-5 to TRBJ2-6; lacking DNA, the TRBD1 call made by TCRdb goes unchecked. The CDR3 runs to 19 residues. CDR1 MNHEY and CDR2 SVGAGI come from the germline V gene.

The J gene is TRBJ1-2, the V gene TRBV19; TCRdb gives TRBD1 as the D gene, but with no DNA this cannot be confirmed. Per the germline V gene, CDR1 is LNHDA and CDR2 is SQIVND (reference sequence). This CDR3 is built from 12 residues. The chain's CDR3 is CASLRGYNGYTF.

The rearrangement uses TRBV6-4 and TRBJ2-6; TCRdb returns TRBD1, unconfirmable since there is no DNA. Germline V gene data show CDR1 as MRHNA and CDR2 as SNTAGT. This CDR3 has 16 residues. This CDR3 is CASSKTGSSGANVLTF.

The rearrangement joins TRBV12-3 or TRBV12-4 to TRBJ1-2. This CDR3 contains 16 residues. CDR3 amino acids: CASSGPPLDGNYGYTF.

The chain couples TRBV6-5 to TRBJ2-3; as DNA is missing, the TRBD1 call by TCRdb cannot be tested. Looked up from germline, CDR1 is MNHEY and CDR2 is SVGAGI. The CDR3 totals 16 residues. CDR3 loop: CASSYGSGGGTDTQYF.

The chain recombines TRBV7-2 with TRBJ2-7; lacking DNA, the TRBD2 call made by TCRdb goes unchecked. This CDR3 is built from 15 residues. The germline gives CDR1 SGHTA, CDR2 FQGNSA. The chain's CDR3 is CASSPTSGRANQQYF.

The chain carries TRBV19 and TRBJ1-1; TCRdb lists TRBD1, though no DNA is available to test this call. Germline V gives CDR1 LNHDA, CDR2 SQIVND (reference sequence). The CDR3 loop spans 13 amino acids. This CDR3 is CASSIGGRDSAFF.

This rearrangement joins TRBV3-1 to TRBJ1-1; TCRdb reports TRBD1, a call that lacks DNA to check it against. This CDR3 is 15 amino acids long. Looked up from germline, CDR1 is LGHDT and CDR2 is YNNKEL (reference sequence). The CDR3: CASSARERLNTEAFF.

The chain uses TRBV20-1 and TRBJ2-2; TCRdb picks TRBD1, but there is no DNA to check that call. Germline lookup yields CDR1 DFQATT and CDR2 SNEGSKA (reference sequence). The CDR3 sequence is 14 residues long. The CDR3 region is CSASPLRGAGELFF.